The clone carrying this T cell receptor beta chain was recorded many times. This entry belongs to a study of early T cells in non-severe SARS-CoV-2 infection. cDNA molecules, individually, were tagged with unique molecular identifiers. One entry per CDR3 protein results from TCRdb running MiXCR on the 5' RACE reads. Here the sample spans some 85,000 distinct CDR3 sequences, roughly an eighth being singletons. This CDR3 has 15 residues. Trimming removed 3 bases from V and 8 bases from J, with 14 bases in between. CDR1 and CDR2 from the germline V gene are KGHSH and LQKENI. The sequence derives from an adult who was a healthcare worker with PCR-confirmed SARS-CoV-2 infection or an uninfected control (not recorded which). The sequencing sample was made of whole blood. The J gene is TRBJ1-6, the V gene TRBV18; no firm D call. The CDR3 here is CASSPSGQTHSPLHF. CDR3 nucleotides: TGTGCCAGCTCACCGTCTGGGCAGACCCATTCACCCCTCCACTTT.